Each of the 20 T cell receptor beta chains below was sequenced from the same sample in a study of cytomegalovirus exposure and HLA in healthy donors. The PCR made use of 60 Vbeta and 13 Jbeta primers. Profiling relied on immunoSEQ multiplex PCR, and the TCRdb table lists in-frame clones only, not all of them. The table includes under 250,000 clones, about 85% detected once. Sequenced material: PBMCs. The receptors were gathered from a girl aged 2 to 9 in good health and CMV-seronegative.

V and J are TRBV6-5 and TRBJ1-1; 10 bases map to TRBD1. CDR3 length: 14 residues. The germline CDR1 and CDR2 sequences are MNHEY and SVGAGI. Unmatched junction bases numbered 3, after V lost 4 bases and J lost 4 bases. The CDR3 sequence is CASSWTGGGTEAFF. CDR3 nucleotide sequence: TGTGCCAGCAGTTGGACAGGGGGTGGCACTGAAGCTTTCTTT.

The chain links TRBV4-1 to TRBJ2-7; 7 positions agree with TRBD1. Germline V gene data show CDR1 as MGHRA and CDR2 as YSYEKL. The CDR3 is made up of 15 amino acids. The V gene end was trimmed by 2 bases and the J gene end by 9 bases; junction bases not matched to a gene: 13. The CDR3 sequence is CASSQMDGTVKAQYF. The CDR3 nucleotides are TGCGCCAGCAGCCAAATGGACGGGACAGTAAAGGCGCAGTACTTC.

The genes are TRBV9 and TRBJ2-5, with 10 bases matching TRBD2. V lost 4 bases, J lost 4 bases, and 4 bases stayed unmatched. The CDR3 is 14 amino acids. Per germline, CDR1 SGDLS and CDR2 YYNGEE. The CDR3 nucleotides are TGTGCCAGCAGCCCCGGACTAGCGGCAGAGACCCAGTACTTC. This translates into CASSPGLAAETQYF. Full variable domain (remainder filled in from reference TRBV9 and TRBJ2-5): DSGVTQTPKHLITATGQRVTLRCSPRSGDLSVYWYQQSLDQGLQFLIQYYNGEERAKGNILERFSAQQFPDLHSELNLSSLELGDSALYFCASSPGLAAETQYFGPGTRLLVL.

The V gene is TRBV5-4, the J gene TRBJ2-2, with D perhaps TRBD1 (6 bases). The CDR3 covers 16 residues. V was shortened by 4 bases and J by 0 bases, with 13 bases between the two germline ends. The germline gives CDR1 SGHNT, CDR2 YYREEE (reference sequence). This chain's CDR3 is CASSQIQGANTGELFF. Written as DNA, the CDR3 is TGTGCCAGCAGCCAAATACAGGGCGCGAACACCGGGGAGCTGTTTTTT.

The chain has TRBV4-1 and TRBJ1-5; D remains unclear. Germline loops: CDR1 MGHRA, CDR2 YSYEKL. V dropped 0 bases and J dropped 0 bases, with 18 bases sitting between them. The CDR3 is 19 amino acids. The DNA for the CDR3 is TGCGCCAGCAGCCAAGATCCGGGCAGAAGGACTAATAGCAATCAGCCCCAGCATTTT. Translated, it gives CASSQDPGRRTNSNQPQHF.

CDR3 DNA: TGTGCCAGCAGCTTTCGAGATACGCAGTATTTT. Protein sequence: CASSFRDTQYF. V and J are TRBV11-2 and TRBJ2-3; D remains ambiguous. The V gene lost 3 bases and the J gene lost 5 bases, with 3 bases spanning the gap. Germline-derived CDR1 and CDR2 are SGHAT and FQNNGV. The CDR3 runs 11 residues.

The rearrangement joins TRBV7-8 to TRBJ2-7; 9 positions match TRBD1. After removal of 2 bases from V and 5 bases from J, the junction contained 7 bases not matched to a gene. Germline CDR1 is SGHVS and CDR2 is FQNEAQ. The CDR3 length is 15 residues. The CDR3 nucleotides read TGTGCCAGCAGCTTATGGGGACAGGGTACCCACGAGCAGTACTTC. The encoded protein is CASSLWGQGTHEQYF.

J is TRBJ1-5 and V is TRBV5-1, with 10 bases matching TRBD1. CDR3 length: 15 amino acids. Unmatched junction bases numbered 8, after V lost 4 bases and J lost 7 bases. The V gene's germline CDR1 is SGHRS and CDR2 YFSETQ. The CDR3 loop is CASSPGQGPAQPQHF. Here the CDR3 DNA reads TGCGCCAGCAGCCCGGGACAGGGGCCGGCCCAGCCCCAGCATTTT.

The chain combines TRBV6-1 with TRBJ1-5; a possible D gene is TRBD1 (5 bases). The CDR3 runs to 15 residues. Germline values: CDR1 MNHNS, CDR2 SASEGT. Trimming removed 2 bases at V and 5 bases at J, with 13 bases between. The CDR3 sequence is CASSELGRGHQPQHF. CDR3 bases: TGTGCCAGCAGTGAACTCGGGAGGGGCCATCAGCCCCAGCATTTT.

The rearrangement joins TRBV6-5 to TRBJ2-1; D perhaps matches TRBD2 (5 bases). Germline CDR1 MNHEY, CDR2 SVGAGI. The CDR3 has 15 residues. Trimming stripped 4 bases from V and 7 bases from J, with 17 bases between. As DNA, the CDR3 is TGTGCCAGCAGTTCCAGCTGGGAGCGGTGGAATGAGCAGTTCTTC. Protein: CASSSSWERWNEQFF.

The rearrangement uses TRBV11-2 and TRBJ1-1; D is ambiguous. Trimming left V 5 bases short and J 6 bases short, with 10 bases between. The CDR3 runs 12 residues. CDR1 and CDR2 from the germline V gene are SGHAT and FQNNGV. The CDR3 spells CASSLAQAEAFF. The CDR3 nucleotides read TGTGCCAGCAGCCTCGCCCAGGCTGAAGCTTTCTTT.

The chain carries TRBV7-9 and TRBJ1-2; D unclear. Trimming took 8 bases from V and 6 from J, leaving 13 bases between them. Per germline, CDR1 SEHNR and CDR2 FQNEAQ (reference sequence). CDR3 length equals 12 residues. CDR3 in DNA: TGTGCCAGCGCCCTTTCTGGCCATGGCTACACCTTC. Its translation is CASALSGHGYTF.

There are a few counts of this clone. This chain links TRBV6-1 with TRBJ1-5, with TRBD1 identical over 8 bases. Germline V gene sequence: CDR1 MNHNS, CDR2 SASEGT. The junction had 7 bases not matched to a gene; V was cut back by 4 bases and J by 8 bases. The CDR3 covers 14 residues. The CDR3 coding sequence is TGTGCCAGCAGTGGTACAGGGGGAAGGGAGCCCCAGCATTTT. As protein: CASSGTGGREPQHF.

This sequence joins TRBV29-1 and TRBJ2-3; possible D gene TRBD2, 6 bases. V lost 6 bases and J 0 bases, leaving 10 bases between the germline ends. Germline V gives CDR1 SQVTM, CDR2 ANQGSEA. This CDR3 comprises 13 residues. The CDR3 reads CSVGGGSTDTQYF. The CDR3 coding sequence is TGCAGCGTGGGGGGTGGTAGCACAGATACGCAGTATTTT.

The gene calls are TRBV29-1 and TRBJ2-7; 8 nucleotides line up with TRBD2. The trim removed 6 bases at V and 7 bases at J, leaving 26 bases unmatched. Germline CDR1 is SQVTM and CDR2 is ANQGSEA. The CDR3 runs 18 residues. In DNA form, the CDR3 reads TGCAGCGTCGAGGGTTATGAGGGTGCTGGAGCGGGAGTGGGTGAGCAGTACTTC. Protein: CSVEGYEGAGAGVGEQYF.

This clone is a singleton in its sample. V and J are TRBV11-2 and TRBJ1-6, with 10 nucleotides matching TRBD1. CDR3 length: 18 residues. Trimming removed 1 base from V and 9 bases from J; junction bases left unmatched: 12. CDR1 and CDR2 (germline): SGHAT, FQNNGV. This chain's CDR3 is CASSLGTYGTGESSPLHF. The CDR3 DNA follows: TGTGCCAGCAGCTTAGGGACCTACGGGACAGGGGAAAGTTCACCCCTCCACTTT.

The chain employs TRBV27 and TRBJ2-7, with 8 bases aligning to TRBD1. The length of the CDR3 is 15 residues. The germline CDR1 and CDR2 sequences are MNHEY and SMNVEV (reference sequence). V shed 5 bases and J 4 bases; nucleotides not matched to a gene: 10. The CDR3 protein is CASSARRDRNYEQYF. In DNA form, the CDR3 reads TGTGCCAGCAGTGCTCGCCGGGACAGGAATTACGAGCAGTACTTC.

This sequence joins TRBV11-2 and TRBJ1-3; possible D gene TRBD1, 6 bases. The germline V gene has CDR1 SGHAT and CDR2 FQNNGV. CDR3 size: 16 residues. V lost 1 base and J 4 bases, leaving 14 bases between the germline ends. CDR3 sequence: CASSLGVWTEGNTIYF. In DNA, the CDR3 is TGTGCCAGCAGCTTAGGGGTATGGACAGAAGGAAACACCATATATTTT.

The V and J genes are TRBV9 and TRBJ1-3; D gene unclear. The V end lost 0 bases, the J end lost 0 bases, and 7 bases lay between the germline ends. The CDR3 is 15 amino acids. Germline V gene sequence: CDR1 SGDLS, CDR2 YYNGEE. The CDR3 here is CASSVDTLSGNTIYF. The CDR3 region has the DNA TGTGCCAGCAGCGTAGACACCCTCTCTGGAAACACCATATATTTT.

This clone came up once. The gene calls are TRBV7-2 and TRBJ2-7; 10 bases match TRBD1. The length of the CDR3 is 17 residues. Per the germline V gene, CDR1 is SGHTA and CDR2 is FQGNSA. After removal of 1 base from V and 0 bases from J, the junction contained 6 bases not matched to a gene. The CDR3 spells CASSLGRDRGSSYEQYF. In DNA, the CDR3 is TGTGCCAGCAGCTTAGGTAGGGACAGGGGAAGCTCCTACGAGCAGTACTTC.